This T cell receptor beta chain is from a study of Graves' ophthalmopathy and Graves' hyperthyroidism. RNA transcripts served as template for amplifying TCR beta CDR3 sequences. The authors performed first-round RT-PCR with HTBI primers and then a second-round multiplex PCR. One entry per CDR3 protein results from TCRdb running MiXCR on the multiplex PCR reads. Of roughly 600,000 distinct CDR3 sequences in the sample, just under 40% were seen once. The germline V gene encodes CDR1 DFQATT and CDR2 SNEGSKA (reference sequence). The CDR3 totals 14 residues. The chain recombines TRBV20-1 with TRBJ2-7; perhaps TRBD2 as D (6 bases). Material for sequencing was peripheral blood or thyroid tissue (not recorded which). The receptor's source is an adult man with Graves' hyperthyroidism. Here the CDR3 reads CGGRDSIAVYEQYF. The DNA of the CDR3 is TGCGGGGGACGGGACTCCATAGCGGTGTACGAGCAGTACTTC.